This T cell receptor beta chain was recorded in a study of PD-L1 blockade in urothelial cancer. Study at large: Analyses were performed on blood at 3 weeks after treatment start (the second dose) and at 6 weeks. Typically, measured as a median, blood samples had more than 110,000 T cells.

Patients yielded 1 to 8 samples each, pretreatment and on-treatment. The templates were synthetic TCR analogs, and they were spiked into each PCR. Only in-frame clones appear in the TCRdb table, and some are missing; sequencing was by immunoSEQ multiplex PCR. This sample has around 120,000 clones, with over 75% found just once. The sequence derives from a man aged 50 or older with urothelial cancer. Sequences were derived from PBMCs, sampled around atezolizumab (anti-PD-L1) treatment.

The CDR3 DNA reads as TGTGCCGGTAGACAGGATCATAACTATGGCTACACCTTC. This codes for CAGRQDHNYGYTF. The V gene is TRBV2, the J gene TRBJ1-2; a possible D gene is TRBD1 (6 bases). Trimming took off 11 bases at V and 1 base at J, with 14 bases between the two ends. The CDR3 is 13 residues long. CDR1 is SNHLY, CDR2 FYNNEI, per germline.